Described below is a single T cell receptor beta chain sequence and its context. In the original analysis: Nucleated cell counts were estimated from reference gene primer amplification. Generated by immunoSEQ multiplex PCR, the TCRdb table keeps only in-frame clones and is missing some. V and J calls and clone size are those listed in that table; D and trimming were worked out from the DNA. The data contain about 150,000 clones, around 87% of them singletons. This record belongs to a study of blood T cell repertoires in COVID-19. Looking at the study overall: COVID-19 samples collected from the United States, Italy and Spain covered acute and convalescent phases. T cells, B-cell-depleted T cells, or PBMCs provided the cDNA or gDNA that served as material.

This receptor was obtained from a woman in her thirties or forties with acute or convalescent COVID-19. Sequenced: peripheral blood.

CDR3 residues: CASSHSGGSSYEQYF. CDR3 bases: TGTGCCAGCAGCCATTCAGGGGGCTCATCTTACGAGCAGTACTTC. The chain links TRBV3-1 (or the pseudogene TRBV3-2) to TRBJ2-7; TRBD1 matches 8 bases. This CDR3 comprises 15 residues. Germline V gene lookup returns CDR1 LGHDT and CDR2 YNNKEL (reference sequence). The ends lost 3 bases at V and 4 bases at J; junction bases unmatched: 8.